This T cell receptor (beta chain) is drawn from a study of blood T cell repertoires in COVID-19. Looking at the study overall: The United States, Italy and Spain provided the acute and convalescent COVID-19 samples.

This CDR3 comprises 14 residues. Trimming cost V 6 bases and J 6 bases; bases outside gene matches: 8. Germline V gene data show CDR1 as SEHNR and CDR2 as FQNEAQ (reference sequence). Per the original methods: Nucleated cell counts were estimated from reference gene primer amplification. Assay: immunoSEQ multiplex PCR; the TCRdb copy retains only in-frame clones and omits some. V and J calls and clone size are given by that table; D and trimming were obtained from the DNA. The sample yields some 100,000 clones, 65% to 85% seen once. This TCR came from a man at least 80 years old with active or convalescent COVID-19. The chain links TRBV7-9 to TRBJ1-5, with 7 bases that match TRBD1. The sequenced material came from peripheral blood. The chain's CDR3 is CASSHTTGVQPQHF. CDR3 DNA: TGTGCCAGCAGTCACACTACAGGGGTTCAGCCCCAGCATTTT. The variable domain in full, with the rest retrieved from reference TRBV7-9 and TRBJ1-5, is DTGVSQNPRHKITKRGQNVTFRCDPISEHNRLYWYRQTLGQGPEFLTYFQNEAQLEKSRLLSDRFSAERPKGSFSTLEIQRTEQGDSAMYLCASSHTTGVQPQHFGDGTRLSIL.